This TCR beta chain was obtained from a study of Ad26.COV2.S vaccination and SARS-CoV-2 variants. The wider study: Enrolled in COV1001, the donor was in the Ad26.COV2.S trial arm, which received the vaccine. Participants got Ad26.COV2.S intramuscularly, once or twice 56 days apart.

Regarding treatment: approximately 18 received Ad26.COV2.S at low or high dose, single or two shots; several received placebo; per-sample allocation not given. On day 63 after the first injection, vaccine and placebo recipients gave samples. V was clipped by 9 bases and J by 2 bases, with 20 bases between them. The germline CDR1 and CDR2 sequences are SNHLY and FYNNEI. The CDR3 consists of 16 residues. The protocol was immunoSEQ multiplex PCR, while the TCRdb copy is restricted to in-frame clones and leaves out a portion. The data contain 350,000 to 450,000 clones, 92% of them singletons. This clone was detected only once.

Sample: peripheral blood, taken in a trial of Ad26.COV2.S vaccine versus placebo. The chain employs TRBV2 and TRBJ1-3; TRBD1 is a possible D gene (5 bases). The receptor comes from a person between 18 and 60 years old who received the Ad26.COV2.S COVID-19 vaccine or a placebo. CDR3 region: CASTPEVQGTGNTIYF. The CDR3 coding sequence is TGTGCCAGTACCCCTGAGGTGCAGGGAACTGGAAACACCATATATTTT.